The 24 T cell receptor beta chains listed next were all sequenced from one sample in a study of identical twins. TCRdb re-derived calls from the 5' RACE reads in MiXCR, one entry per CDR3 protein. The sample holds more than 200,000 distinct CDR3 sequences, around 10% seen once. The sequenced sample was memory (CD45RO+) T cells sorted from blood. The receptor source for this set is a woman between 18 and 30 years old in good health.

V is TRBV5-1 and J is TRBJ2-3; the D gene could be TRBD1 or TRBD2 (5 bases each). V was trimmed by 4 bases and J by 6 bases, leaving 18 bases between them. The CDR3 runs 15 residues. Germline assignment: CDR1 SGHRS and CDR2 YFSETQ. The CDR3 sequence is CASSDPGTRPDTQYF. The DNA for the CDR3 is TGCGCCAGCAGCGACCCCGGGACCCGCCCTGATACGCAGTATTTT.

At least ten counts were recorded for this clonotype. The J gene is TRBJ1-2, the V gene TRBV15; D is perhaps TRBD1 (5 bases). CDR1 and CDR2 (germline): LNHNV, YYDKDF (reference sequence). The CDR3 is made up of 16 amino acids. The V end was cut by 3 bases, the J end by 0 bases, with 14 bases between. The CDR3, as DNA: TGTGCCACCAGCAGCGGCCGGGACGGGACTAACTATGGCTACACCTTC. Its translation is CATSSGRDGTNYGYTF.

This clonotype has just a few counts. The gene calls are TRBV4-1 and TRBJ2-5; D perhaps matches TRBD1 (5 bases). The length of the CDR3 is 15 residues. V shed 4 bases and J shed 0 bases, with 12 bases lying between them. Germline V gene sequence: CDR1 MGHRA, CDR2 YSYEKL. CDR3 in amino acids: CASSRLGADQETQYF. The DNA of the CDR3 is TGCGCCAGCAGCCGATTAGGGGCGGACCAAGAGACCCAGTACTTC.

There are many counts of this clonotype. DNA of the CDR3: TGTGCCAGCAGTTTCATCGGGAGTTCCCATGAGCAGTTCTTC. Its translation: CASSFIGSSHEQFF. The chain has TRBV12-3 or TRBV12-4 and TRBJ2-1; a possible D gene is TRBD2 (6 bases). The CDR3 is 14 amino acids. V lost 3 bases and J lost 8, with 14 bases in between.

This clonotype was recorded a few times. The rearrangement joins TRBV6-1 to TRBJ1-1, with TRBD1 as a possible D gene (5 bases). This CDR3 spans 14 amino acids. Per the germline V gene, CDR1 is MNHNS and CDR2 is SASEGT. Trimming pared 7 bases from V and 1 base from J, leaving 13 bases between. CDR3: CASIQGMGNTEAFF. CDR3 coding DNA: TGTGCCAGCATCCAGGGTATGGGGAACACTGAAGCTTTCTTT.

This clonotype was detected many times. The rearrangement joins TRBV12-3 or TRBV12-4 to TRBJ2-7; TRBD1 matches 9 bases. The CDR3 has 14 residues. The trim removed 6 bases at V and 2 bases at J, leaving 5 bases unmatched. The CDR3 DNA sequence: TGTGCCAGCAGAACCGGGACAGGGACCTACGAGCAGTACTTC. This sequence encodes CASRTGTGTYEQYF.

This clonotype occurred a few times. The chain links TRBV20-1 to TRBJ1-1; D remains ambiguous. Trimming took off 3 bases at V and 1 base at J, with 3 bases between the two ends. There are 11 residues in the CDR3. The germline gives CDR1 DFQATT, CDR2 SNEGSKA (reference sequence). The CDR3 DNA sequence: TGCAGTGCTAGTTGGAACACTGAAGCTTTCTTT. Encoded protein: CSASWNTEAFF.

This clonotype was recorded at least ten times. V is TRBV11-2 and J is TRBJ2-3; 9 bases agree with TRBD2. Germline values: CDR1 SGHAT, CDR2 FQNNGV. This CDR3 has 16 amino acids. The trim removed 7 bases at V and 3 bases at J, leaving 11 bases unmatched. The CDR3 reads CASILILAGGTDTQYF. CDR3 nucleotide sequence: TGTGCCAGCATACTAATCCTGGCGGGGGGGACAGATACGCAGTATTTT.

This clonotype has ten or more counts. The chain is built from TRBV18 and TRBJ2-1; D remains ambiguous. This CDR3 is 14 amino acids long. Germline V gene data show CDR1 as KGHSH and CDR2 as LQKENI. V dropped 0 bases and J dropped 10 bases, with 13 bases sitting between them. This chain's CDR3 is CASSPPPVLGEQFF. The CDR3 coding sequence is TGTGCCAGCTCACCACCACCAGTTTTGGGGGAGCAGTTCTTC.

This clonotype was seen more than once but under ten times. The chain joins TRBV7-8 to TRBJ2-6; D call uncertain. The CDR3 is 15 amino acids. V was trimmed by 5 bases and J by 4 bases, leaving 12 bases between them. The germline V gene encodes CDR1 SGHVS and CDR2 FQNEAQ. This CDR3 reads CASSAGSPGANVLTF. For the CDR3, the DNA is TGTGCCAGCAGCGCCGGCTCCCCCGGGGCCAACGTCCTGACTTTC.

Turning to this clonotype: Its ends do not fully match the called genes, so a read error is possible. The chain employs TRBV11-3 and TRBJ2-5, with a weak D call TRBD2 (5 bases). The germline V gene encodes CDR1 SGHNT and CDR2 YENEEA. The CDR3 has 14 amino acids. The CDR3 DNA reads TGTGCCACCAGCGGAGGTCCGTACCAAGAGACCCAGTACTTC. It encodes CATSGGPYQETQYF.

The chain carries TRBV3-1 and TRBJ2-1; D remains unclear. The germline CDR1 and CDR2 sequences are LGHDT and YNNKEL (reference sequence). The CDR3 is made up of 14 amino acids. Between the trimmed V and J ends, which lost 1 base and 0 bases, there was a span of 4 bases. The CDR3 nucleotides read TGTGCCAGCAGCCAAGGGAGCTCCTACAATGAGCAGTTCTTC. Translated: CASSQGSSYNEQFF.

In this sample, this clonotype turned up a few times. The chain is built from TRBV7-6 and TRBJ2-7; 11 nucleotides line up with TRBD2. Germline values: CDR1 SGHVS, CDR2 FNYEAQ. The ends lost 4 bases at V and 0 bases at J; junction bases unmatched: 14. This CDR3 is built from 19 residues. The CDR3 loop reads CASSSQIGTSGGSSYEQYF. DNA of the CDR3: TGTGCCAGCAGCTCCCAGATCGGTACTAGCGGGGGTAGCTCCTACGAGCAGTACTTC. Full variable domain (remainder filled in from reference TRBV7-6 and TRBJ2-7): GAGVSQSPRYKVTKRGQDVALRCDPISGHVSLYWYRQALGQGPEFLTYFNYEAQQDKSGLPNDRFSAERPEGSISTLTIQRTEQRDSAMYRCASSSQIGTSGGSSYEQYFGPGTRLTVT.

The chain is built from TRBV30 and TRBJ2-3; 10 bases fit TRBD2. There are 15 residues in the CDR3. Germline assignment: CDR1 GTSNPN and CDR2 SVGIG (reference sequence). V trimming: 5 bases; J trimming: 0 bases; junction bases outside the gene matches: 5. The CDR3 sequence: CAWGLTSGSTDTQYF. Written as DNA, the CDR3 is TGTGCCTGGGGTTTGACTAGCGGGAGCACAGATACGCAGTATTTT.

This CDR3 reads CASSLRGDDTDTQYF. The CDR3 DNA is TGTGCCAGCAGTTTACGCGGGGACGACACAGATACGCAGTATTTT. The chain is built from TRBV12-3 or TRBV12-4 and TRBJ2-3, with D possibly TRBD2 on 6 matching bases. V was pared by 2 bases and J by 2 bases, with 11 bases between. CDR3 length equals 15 residues.

This clonotype was counted at least ten times. The genes are TRBV10-3 and TRBJ1-2; D gene ambiguous. Germline V gene lookup returns CDR1 ENHRY and CDR2 SYGVKD. This CDR3 has 14 residues. Trimming cost V 0 bases and J 7 bases, with 12 bases left between them. CDR3 nucleotides: TGTGCCATCAGTGAGTCTGTAGGGTATCGTGGCTACACCTTC. It yields the protein CAISESVGYRGYTF.

This clonotype occurred many times. The rearrangement links TRBV5-6 to TRBJ1-4, with D unclear. V shed 0 bases and J shed 0 bases, with 3 bases lying between them. CDR1 is SGHDT, CDR2 YYEEEE, per germline. CDR3 size: 14 residues. CDR3 protein: CASSLGATNEKLFF. The DNA for the CDR3 is TGTGCCAGCAGCTTGGGGGCAACTAATGAAAAACTGTTTTTT.

This clonotype was counted only a few times. The chain recombines TRBV9 with TRBJ2-3; 9 bases are a match to TRBD2. V trimming: 3 bases; J trimming: 4 bases; junction bases outside the gene matches: 6. There are 15 residues in the CDR3. The germline V gene has CDR1 SGDLS and CDR2 YYNGEE. The CDR3 protein is CASSGLAGLPDTQYF. The CDR3 nucleotides are TGTGCCAGCAGCGGCCTAGCGGGGCTCCCAGATACGCAGTATTTT.

This clonotype appeared a few times. The V and J genes are TRBV20-1 and TRBJ1-1; D not resolved. The V gene's germline CDR1 is DFQATT and CDR2 SNEGSKA (reference sequence). The CDR3 runs to 12 residues. V was pared by 6 bases and J by 2 bases, with 10 bases between. The CDR3 region is CSAQVGNTEAFF. The CDR3 bases are TGCAGTGCGCAGGTCGGAAACACTGAAGCTTTCTTT.

This clonotype has only a few counts. CDR3 DNA: TGCGCCAGCAGAACCCCCGGGACAGCTTACGAGCAGTACTTC. It translates to CASRTPGTAYEQYF. This chain joins TRBV5-1 and TRBJ2-7; TRBD1 matches at 7 bases. Germline trimming cut 5 bases from V and 4 bases from J; bases unmatched to any gene: 9. Germline V gene sequence: CDR1 SGHRS, CDR2 YFSETQ. This CDR3 spans 14 amino acids.

This clonotype was counted at least ten times. The CDR3 bases are TGTGCCAGCAGCTTATATACTAGACCCCCCGGAAATGAGCAGTTCTTC. Its protein is CASSLYTRPPGNEQFF. This chain connects TRBV7-6 to TRBJ2-1, with D possibly being TRBD2 (5 bases). CDR3 size: 16 residues. V gave up 2 bases and J gave up 7 bases, with 18 bases separating them. The germline CDR1 and CDR2 sequences are SGHVS and FNYEAQ.

The chain carries TRBV20-1 and TRBJ2-5, with TRBD2 matching 10 bases. The CDR3 sequence is 14 residues long. The germline V gene encodes CDR1 DFQATT and CDR2 SNEGSKA (reference sequence). The V segment lost 8 bases and the J segment 6 bases; nucleotides outside the gene matches: 12. The chain's CDR3 is CSTPSTSGSKTQYF. CDR3 nucleotides: TGCAGTACCCCTTCGACTAGCGGGTCCAAGACCCAGTACTTC.

This clonotype was seen a few times. The chain joins TRBV7-3 to TRBJ1-1; D perhaps matches TRBD1 (6 bases). The V gene lost 5 bases and the J gene lost 4 bases, with 14 bases spanning the gap. Germline-derived CDR1 and CDR2 are SGHTA and FQGTGA. The CDR3 has 14 residues. The CDR3 is CASSTQGQTTEAFF. The CDR3 nucleotides are TGTGCCAGCAGCACCCAGGGACAAACCACTGAAGCTTTCTTT. The variable domain in full, with the rest retrieved from reference TRBV7-3 and TRBJ1-1, is GAGVSQTPSNKVTEKGKYVELRCDPISGHTALYWYRQSLGQGPEFLIYFQGTGAADDSGLPNDRFFAVRPEGSVSTLKIQRTERGDSAVYLCASSTQGQTTEAFFGQGTRLTVV.

This clonotype was found a few times. The rearrangement joins TRBV7-9 to TRBJ2-1; 13 bases align to TRBD2. With V trimmed by 6 bases and J by 7 bases, 12 bases remained unmatched. Germline loops: CDR1 SEHNR, CDR2 FQNEAQ (reference sequence). The CDR3 length is 17 residues. The CDR3 here is CASRDPFMGLAGNEQFF. CDR3 in DNA: TGTGCCAGCAGGGACCCGTTCATGGGACTAGCGGGGAATGAGCAGTTCTTC.